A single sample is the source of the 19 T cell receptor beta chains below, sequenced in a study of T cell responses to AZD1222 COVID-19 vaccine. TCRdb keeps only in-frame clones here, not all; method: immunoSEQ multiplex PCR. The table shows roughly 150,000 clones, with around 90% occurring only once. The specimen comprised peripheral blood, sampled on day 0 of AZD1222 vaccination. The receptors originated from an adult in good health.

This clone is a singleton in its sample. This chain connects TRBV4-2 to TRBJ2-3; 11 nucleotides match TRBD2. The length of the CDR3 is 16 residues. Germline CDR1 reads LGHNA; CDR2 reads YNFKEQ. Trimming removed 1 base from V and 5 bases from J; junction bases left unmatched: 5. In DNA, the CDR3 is TGTGCCAGCAGCCAAGGTGTAGCGGGGGGGCAAGATACGCAGTATTTT. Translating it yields CASSQGVAGGQDTQYF.

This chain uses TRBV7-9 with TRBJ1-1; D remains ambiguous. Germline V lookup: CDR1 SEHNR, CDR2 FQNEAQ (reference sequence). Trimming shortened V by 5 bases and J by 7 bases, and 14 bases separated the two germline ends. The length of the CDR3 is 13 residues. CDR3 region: CASSPGRRDEAFF. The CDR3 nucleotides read TGTGCCAGCAGCCCCGGACGTCGGGATGAAGCTTTCTTT.

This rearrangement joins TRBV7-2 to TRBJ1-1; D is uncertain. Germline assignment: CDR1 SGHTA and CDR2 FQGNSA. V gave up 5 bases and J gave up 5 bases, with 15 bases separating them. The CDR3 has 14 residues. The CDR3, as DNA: TGTGCCAGCAGCCCGGACCACCGCAGAACTGAAGCTTTCTTT. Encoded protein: CASSPDHRRTEAFF.

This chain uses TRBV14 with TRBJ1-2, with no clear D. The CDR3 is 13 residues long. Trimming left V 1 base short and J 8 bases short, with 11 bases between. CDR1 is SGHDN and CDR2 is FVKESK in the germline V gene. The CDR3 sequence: CASSQVRAGGYTF. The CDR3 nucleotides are TGTGCCAGCAGCCAAGTACGAGCGGGGGGCTACACCTTC.

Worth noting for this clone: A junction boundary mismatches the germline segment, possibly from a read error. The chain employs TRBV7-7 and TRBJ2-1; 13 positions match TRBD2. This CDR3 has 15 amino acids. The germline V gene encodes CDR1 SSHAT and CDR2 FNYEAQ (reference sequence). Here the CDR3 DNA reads TGTGCTAGCAGCTTGACTAGCGGGAGGAGAAATGAGCAGTTCTTC. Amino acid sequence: CASSLTSGRRNEQFF.

The CDR3 nucleotides read TGTGCCAGCAGCCCCACCCCAGGGGTCCACAATGAGCAGTTCTTC. This encodes CASSPTPGVHNEQFF. This chain joins TRBV3-1 (or the pseudogene TRBV3-2) and TRBJ2-1, with a tentative D call TRBD1 (6 bases). V was cut by 4 bases and J by 5 bases, with 15 bases left in between. CDR1 is LGHDT, CDR2 YNNKEL, per germline (reference sequence). The CDR3 loop spans 15 amino acids.

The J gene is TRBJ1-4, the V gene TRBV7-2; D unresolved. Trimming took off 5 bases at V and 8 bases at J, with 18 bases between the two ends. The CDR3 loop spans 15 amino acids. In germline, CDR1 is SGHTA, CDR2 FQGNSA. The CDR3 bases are TGTGCCAGCAGCGTCCGGGCTCCGAGGGCCGAAAAACTGTTTTTT. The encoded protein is CASSVRAPRAEKLFF.

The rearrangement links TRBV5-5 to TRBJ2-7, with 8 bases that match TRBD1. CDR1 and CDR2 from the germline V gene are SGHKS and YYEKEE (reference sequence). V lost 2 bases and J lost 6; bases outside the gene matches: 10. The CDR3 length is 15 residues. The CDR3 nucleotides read TGTGCCAGCAGCTTTCTAGGACAGGGCCTTGGCGAGCAGTACTTC. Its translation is CASSFLGQGLGEQYF.

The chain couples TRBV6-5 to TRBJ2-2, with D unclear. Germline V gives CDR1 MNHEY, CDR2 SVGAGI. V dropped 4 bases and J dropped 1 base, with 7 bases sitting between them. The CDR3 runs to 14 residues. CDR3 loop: CASSWQENTGELFF. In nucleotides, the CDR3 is TGTGCCAGCAGTTGGCAGGAGAACACCGGGGAGCTGTTTTTT.

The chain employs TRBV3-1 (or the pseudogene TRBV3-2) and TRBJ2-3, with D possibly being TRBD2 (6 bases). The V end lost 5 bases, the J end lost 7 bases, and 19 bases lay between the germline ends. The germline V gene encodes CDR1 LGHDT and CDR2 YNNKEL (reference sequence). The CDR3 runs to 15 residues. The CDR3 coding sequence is TGTGCCAGCAGCGTACTAGCTCAGGGCCGGAATACGCAGTATTTT. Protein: CASSVLAQGRNTQYF.

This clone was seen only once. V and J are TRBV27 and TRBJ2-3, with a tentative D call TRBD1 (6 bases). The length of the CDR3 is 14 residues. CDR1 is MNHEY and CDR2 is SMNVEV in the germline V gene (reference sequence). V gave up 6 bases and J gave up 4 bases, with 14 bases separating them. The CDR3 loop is CASSIDRRADTQYF. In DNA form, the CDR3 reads TGTGCCAGCAGCATCGACAGGCGGGCAGATACGCAGTATTTT.

CDR3 nucleotide sequence: TGCGCCAGCAGCTATATACAGGGGTCCACAGATACGCAGTATTTT. Amino acids: CASSYIQGSTDTQYF. V and J are TRBV4-1 and TRBJ2-3; 7 bases line up with TRBD1. The CDR3 contains 15 residues. Germline values: CDR1 MGHRA, CDR2 YSYEKL. Losses at the gene ends were 5 bases for V and 2 bases for J; bases not matched to a gene: 7.

CDR3 sequence: CASRLMGGWTSNNEQFF. DNA of the CDR3: TGTGCCAGTAGGCTGATGGGGGGCTGGACTAGCAACAATGAGCAGTTCTTC. The rearrangement uses TRBV19 and TRBJ2-1; 8 nucleotides align to TRBD2. This CDR3 region has 17 residues. The germline gives CDR1 LNHDA, CDR2 SQIVND (reference sequence). Losses at the gene ends were 6 bases for V and 5 bases for J; bases not matched to a gene: 15.

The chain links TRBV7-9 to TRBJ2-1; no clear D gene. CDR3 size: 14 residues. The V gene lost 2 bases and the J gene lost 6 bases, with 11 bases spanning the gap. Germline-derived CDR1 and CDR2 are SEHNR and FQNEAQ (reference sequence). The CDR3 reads CASSLRDNFNEQFF. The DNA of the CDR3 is TGTGCCAGCAGCTTAAGGGATAACTTCAATGAGCAGTTCTTC. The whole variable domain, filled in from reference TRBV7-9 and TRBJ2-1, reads DTGVSQNPRHKITKRGQNVTFRCDPISEHNRLYWYRQTLGQGPEFLTYFQNEAQLEKSRLLSDRFSAERPKGSFSTLEIQRTEQGDSAMYLCASSLRDNFNEQFFGPGTRLTVL.

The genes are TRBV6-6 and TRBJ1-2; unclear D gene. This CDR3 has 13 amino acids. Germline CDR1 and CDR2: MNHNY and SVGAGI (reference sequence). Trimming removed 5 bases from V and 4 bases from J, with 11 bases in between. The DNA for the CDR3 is TGTGCCAGCAGTCTCACAGAGTTCTATGGCTACACCTTC. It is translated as CASSLTEFYGYTF.

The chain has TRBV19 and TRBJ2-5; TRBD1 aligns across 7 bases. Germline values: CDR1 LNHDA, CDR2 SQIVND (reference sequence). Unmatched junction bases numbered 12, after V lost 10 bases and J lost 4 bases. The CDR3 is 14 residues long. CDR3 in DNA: TGTGCCACCAGGGACAGAGGGGGATCAGAGACCCAGTACTTC. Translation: CATRDRGGSETQYF.

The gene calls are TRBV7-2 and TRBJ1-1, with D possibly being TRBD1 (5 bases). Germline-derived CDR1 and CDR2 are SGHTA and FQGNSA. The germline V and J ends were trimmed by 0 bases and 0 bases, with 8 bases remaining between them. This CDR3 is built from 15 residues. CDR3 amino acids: CASSLAGGVNTEAFF. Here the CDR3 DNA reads TGTGCCAGCAGCTTAGCTGGGGGAGTGAACACTGAAGCTTTCTTT.

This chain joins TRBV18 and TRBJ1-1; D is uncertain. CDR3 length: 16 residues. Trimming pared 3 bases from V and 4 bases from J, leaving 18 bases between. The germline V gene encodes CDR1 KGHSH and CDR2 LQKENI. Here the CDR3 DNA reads TGTGCCAGCTCACCGCCCGTCTTGGGGAGGAGCACTGAAGCTTTCTTT. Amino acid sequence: CASSPPVLGRSTEAFF.

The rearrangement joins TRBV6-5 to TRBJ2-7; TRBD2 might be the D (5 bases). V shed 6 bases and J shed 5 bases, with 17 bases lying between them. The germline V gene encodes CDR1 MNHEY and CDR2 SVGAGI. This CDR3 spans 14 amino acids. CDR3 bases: TGTGCCAGCAGCCTCCAGACCGGGGTAGACGAGCAGTACTTC. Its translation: CASSLQTGVDEQYF.